This passage covers 32 T cell receptor beta chains from one sample sequenced in a study of blood T cell repertoires in COVID-19. Profiling relied on immunoSEQ multiplex PCR, and the TCRdb table lists in-frame clones only, not all of them. The data show about 81,000 clones, with 86% seen just once and around a quarter held by the top ten. Sample: peripheral blood. The receptor set was obtained from a human donor in a cohort sampled during active COVID-19.

A word on this clone: A single base is all that separates this from a far larger clone, so a read error is likely. This chain links TRBV28 with TRBJ2-4, with TRBD2 matching over 8 bases. The germline V gene has CDR1 MDHEN and CDR2 SYDVKM. The CDR3 length is 14 residues. CDR3 in amino acids: CATSFRGGKNIQYF. In DNA form, the CDR3 reads TGTGCCACCAGTTTCCGGGGGGGGAAAAACATTCAGTACTTC.

For this clone: This same CDR3 is encoded by further DNA sequences in the sample. The chain links TRBV7-2 to TRBJ2-2; 8 nucleotides agree with TRBD1. After removal of 1 base from V and 5 bases from J, the junction contained 0 bases not matched to a gene. This CDR3 has 14 residues. Germline V gene data show CDR1 as SGHTA and CDR2 as FQGNSA. The CDR3 protein is CASSLDRGTGELFF. The DNA of the CDR3 is TGTGCCAGCAGCTTAGACAGGGGGACCGGGGAGCTGTTTTTT.

The CDR3 coding sequence is TGTGCCACCGGCCGGGAGGGCGCAATTACCGGGGAGCTGTTTTTT. It encodes CATGREGAITGELFF. The V call is TRBV2, the J call TRBJ2-2; TRBD2 matches 8 bases. V lost 10 bases to trimming and J lost 5 bases; unmatched junction nucleotides: 12. This CDR3 contains 15 residues. Germline CDR1 and CDR2: SNHLY and FYNNEI.

The chain links TRBV10-3 to TRBJ2-7; TRBD2 matches at 7 bases. J was trimmed by 6 bases and V by 0 bases; bases with no gene match: 11. This CDR3 region has 16 residues. CDR1 is ENHRY and CDR2 is SYGVKD in the germline V gene. The CDR3 sequence: CAISESRGGSSVEQYF. CDR3 in DNA: TGTGCCATCAGTGAGTCCCGTGGCGGGAGTTCTGTCGAGCAGTACTTC.

The genes are TRBV18 and TRBJ1-2, with D possibly TRBD1 on 5 matching bases. The CDR3 is 16 amino acids. V was trimmed by 3 bases and J by 3 bases, leaving 17 bases between them. Germline V lookup: CDR1 KGHSH, CDR2 LQKENI. Here the CDR3 reads CASSPRQGASDYGYTF. The CDR3 DNA reads as TGTGCCAGCTCACCCCGCCAAGGGGCCAGTGACTATGGCTACACCTTC.

This sequence joins TRBV7-9 and TRBJ2-7, with D perhaps matching TRBD2 (6 bases). The CDR3 extends over 17 amino acids. Trimming removed 5 bases at V and 0 bases at J, with 20 bases between. In germline, CDR1 is SEHNR, CDR2 FQNEAQ (reference sequence). The CDR3 DNA sequence: TGTGCCAGCAGCCCAATCATCCGGGACTGGAGCTCCTACGAGCAGTACTTC. Translation: CASSPIIRDWSSYEQYF.

The gene calls are TRBV10-3 and TRBJ2-3; TRBD2 matches 10 bases. This CDR3 contains 16 residues. The V segment lost 6 bases and the J segment 0 bases; nucleotides outside the gene matches: 6. CDR1 is ENHRY and CDR2 is SYGVKD in the germline V gene. As DNA, the CDR3 is TGTGCCATCAGGTCTAGCGGGAGTGCTAGCACAGATACGCAGTATTTT. Protein sequence: CAIRSSGSASTDTQYF.

V is TRBV5-6 and J is TRBJ2-5; D is perhaps TRBD1 (6 bases). The CDR3 has 14 amino acids. Trimming stripped 4 bases from V and 7 bases from J, with 17 bases between. Germline V gives CDR1 SGHDT, CDR2 YYEEEE. CDR3 loop: CASSPDSAQGTQYF. The CDR3, as DNA: TGTGCCAGCAGCCCGGACTCTGCACAGGGGACCCAGTACTTC. The full variable domain, its missing parts supplied by reference TRBV5-6 and TRBJ2-5, is DAGVTQSPTHLIKTRGQQVTLRCSPKSGHDTVSWYQQALGQGPQFIFQYYEEEERQRGNFPDRFSGHQFPNYSSELNVNALLLGDSALYLCASSPDSAQGTQYFGPGTRLLVL.

The J gene is TRBJ1-6, the V gene TRBV21-1; the table's D call, TRBD1, was not checked against the DNA. TRBV21-1 is a known pseudogene. The CDR3 is 18 residues long. The CDR3 reads CASSTTHEDRGYNSPLHF. CDR3 nucleotide sequence: TGTGCCAGCAGCACCACCCACGAGGACAGGGGATATAATTCACCCCTCCACTTT.

V gene TRBV27 combines with J gene TRBJ2-7, with 14 positions matching TRBD2. The CDR3 covers 15 residues. From germline, CDR1 is MNHEY and CDR2 SMNVEV (reference sequence). Trimming cost V 5 bases and J 6 bases; bases outside gene matches: 6. Written as DNA, the CDR3 is TGTGCCAGCAGTCGGGGACTAGCGGGAGTGCGCGAGCAGTACTTC. Protein: CASSRGLAGVREQYF.

The J gene is TRBJ2-1, the V gene TRBV7-2; D is perhaps TRBD1 (6 bases). The CDR3 spans 13 residues. V lost 5 bases and J 4 bases, leaving 9 bases between the germline ends. In germline, CDR1 is SGHTA, CDR2 FQGNSA. This CDR3 is CASSEDRYNEQFF. CDR3 nucleotides: TGTGCCAGCAGCGAGGACAGATACAATGAGCAGTTCTTC.

This rearrangement joins TRBV30 to TRBJ2-1; 9 positions match TRBD1. CDR3 length: 15 residues. The V and J ends lost 1 base and 6 bases, in that order; junction bases with no gene match: 7. Germline V CDR1 and CDR2: GTSNPN, SVGIG (reference sequence). CDR3 residues: CAWSEGTGWINEQFF. Written as DNA, the CDR3 is TGTGCCTGGAGTGAGGGGACAGGGTGGATCAATGAGCAGTTCTTC.

V and J are TRBV9 and TRBJ2-3, with D possibly matching TRBD1 (5 bases). CDR1 is SGDLS, CDR2 YYNGEE, per germline. V lost 4 bases and J 2 bases, leaving 17 bases between the germline ends. CDR3 length: 16 residues. The CDR3, as DNA: TGTGCCAGCAGCCCGAGACAGCTGTCCTCCACAGATACGCAGTATTTT. As protein: CASSPRQLSSTDTQYF.

The chain has TRBV5-4 and TRBJ2-3, with TRBD1 as a possible D gene (8 bases). Germline values: CDR1 SGHNT, CDR2 YYREEE (reference sequence). The CDR3 has 15 residues. V was clipped by 4 bases and J by 1 base, with 13 bases between them. Here the CDR3 reads CASSRTGGGTDTQYF. In DNA form, the CDR3 reads TGTGCCAGCAGCAGAACAGGGGGGGGCACAGATACGCAGTATTTT.

The rearrangement links TRBV28 to TRBJ2-2; TRBD2 matches at 9 bases. Germline CDR1 and CDR2: MDHEN and SYDVKM. With V trimmed by 8 bases and J by 6 bases, 7 bases remained unmatched. The CDR3 length is 14 residues. For the CDR3, the DNA is TGTGCCAGCTCGAGCCTAGCGGGACCCGGGGAGCTGTTTTTT. Its protein product is CASSSLAGPGELFF.

CDR3 region: CASSLVTKGARGNTIYF. The CDR3 DNA sequence: TGTGCCAGCAGTTTAGTGACGAAGGGGGCGCGAGGAAACACCATATATTTT. The chain employs TRBV28 and TRBJ1-3; 7 bases match TRBD1. V shed 2 bases and J 4 bases; nucleotides not matched to a gene: 11. The CDR3 consists of 17 residues. CDR1 is MDHEN, CDR2 SYDVKM, per germline.

The sample holds one count of this clone. This chain connects TRBV7-8 to TRBJ2-1; 9 nucleotides line up with TRBD2. This CDR3 spans 16 amino acids. V gave up 1 base and J gave up 7 bases; unmatched junction bases: 8. The germline CDR1 and CDR2 sequences are SGHVS and FQNEAQ. CDR3 DNA: TGTGCCAGCAGCTTAGTTGGTAGCGGGAGTTGGAATGAGCAGTTCTTC. It specifies CASSLVGSGSWNEQFF. Full variable domain (remainder filled in from reference TRBV7-8 and TRBJ2-1): GAGVSQSPRYKVAKRGQDVALRCDPISGHVSLFWYQQALGQGPEFLTYFQNEAQLDKSGLPSDRFFAERPEGSVSTLKIQRTQQEDSAVYLCASSLVGSGSWNEQFFGPGTRLTVL.

A single count supports this clone. V and J are TRBV5-1 and TRBJ2-5, with 7 bases lining up with TRBD1. The germline CDR1 and CDR2 sequences are SGHRS and YFSETQ. There are 15 residues in the CDR3. With V trimmed by 5 bases and J by 1 base, 8 bases remained unmatched. This chain's CDR3 is CASSILGTVQETQYF. The CDR3 DNA reads as TGCGCCAGCAGTATTCTCGGGACAGTCCAAGAGACCCAGTACTTC.

The chain couples TRBV5-1 to TRBJ2-3, with D tentatively TRBD1 (5 bases). Germline-derived CDR1 and CDR2 are SGHRS and YFSETQ. This CDR3 has 14 amino acids. V lost 4 bases, J lost 5 bases, and 14 bases lay in between. The DNA of the CDR3 is TGCGCCAGCAGCCCAGGACACACTGGAGATACGCAGTATTTT. Its protein product is CASSPGHTGDTQYF.

The chain couples TRBV5-6 to TRBJ1-1; TRBD1 might be the D (6 bases). The V end was cut by 4 bases, the J end by 5 bases, with 15 bases between. The CDR3 runs 14 residues. Looked up from germline, CDR1 is SGHDT and CDR2 is YYEEEE. The CDR3 loop reads CASSPRRRGTEAFF. The CDR3 nucleotides read TGTGCCAGCAGCCCCCGGCGCAGGGGTACTGAAGCTTTCTTT.

This clone appeared a single time. V usage is TRBV19 and J usage is TRBJ2-3; D is perhaps TRBD2 (6 bases). The V gene lost 3 bases and the J gene lost 1 base, with 11 bases spanning the gap. Germline V CDR1 and CDR2: LNHDA, SQIVND (reference sequence). The CDR3 is 15 residues long. The CDR3 is CASSMEGFGTDTQYF. The CDR3 coding sequence is TGTGCCAGTAGTATGGAGGGGTTTGGCACAGATACGCAGTATTTT. Combining the CDR3 with reference TRBV19 and TRBJ2-3 gives the whole variable domain DGGITQSPKYLFRKEGQNVTLSCEQNLNHDAMYWYRQDPGQGLRLIYYSQIVNDFQKGDIAEGYSVSREKKESFPLTVTSAQKNPTAFYLCASSMEGFGTDTQYFGPGTRLTVL.

The V gene is TRBV5-4, the J gene TRBJ2-2; the D is unclear. There are 15 residues in the CDR3. V was trimmed by 0 bases and J by 0 bases, leaving 6 bases between them. Germline V gives CDR1 SGHNT, CDR2 YYREEE (reference sequence). CDR3 in DNA: TGTGCCAGCAGCTTGGGAGGATCGAACACCGGGGAGCTGTTTTTT. Translating it yields CASSLGGSNTGELFF.

The gene calls are TRBV27 and TRBJ1-3; the match to TRBD1 covers 7 bases. The CDR3 is 13 amino acids. V was pared by 8 bases and J by 4 bases, with 5 bases of the junction left unmatched. The germline gives CDR1 MNHEY, CDR2 SMNVEV (reference sequence). CDR3 in amino acids: CASGRDRGNTIYF. The CDR3, as DNA: TGTGCCAGCGGCCGGGACAGAGGAAACACCATATATTTT.

CDR3 nucleotide sequence: TGTGCCAGCAGTTTAGGGGGACAGGGTGGAAATCAGCCCCAGCATTTT. Its protein is CASSLGGQGGNQPQHF. The V gene is TRBV28, the J gene TRBJ1-5; 9 nucleotides line up with TRBD1. The CDR3 has 16 residues. V was pared by 2 bases and J by 4 bases, with 6 bases of the junction left unmatched. Per germline, CDR1 MDHEN and CDR2 SYDVKM.

The rearrangement joins TRBV12-3 or TRBV12-4 to TRBJ1-2; 9 bases are a match to TRBD1. J was trimmed by 8 bases and V by 5 bases; bases with no gene match: 6. The CDR3 totals 13 residues. The CDR3 sequence: CASSVGDRVGYTF. In DNA, the CDR3 is TGTGCCAGCAGTGTCGGGGACAGGGTCGGCTACACCTTC.

Ten or more counts support this clone. This chain connects TRBV2 to TRBJ2-7; D might be TRBD1 (8 bases). This CDR3 has 17 residues. CDR1 is SNHLY and CDR2 is FYNNEI in the germline V gene. V was trimmed by 6 bases and J by 7 bases, leaving 28 bases between them. This CDR3 reads CASSPGPGGQDPLEQYF. CDR3 nucleotides: TGTGCCAGCAGCCCGGGTCCGGGGGGACAGGATCCTTTAGAGCAGTACTTC. The full variable domain, with the rest looked up from reference TRBV2 and TRBJ2-7, is EPEVTQTPSHQVTQMGQEVILRCVPISNHLYFYWYRQILGQKVEFLVSFYNNEISEKSEIFDDQFSVERPDGSNFTLKIRSTKLEDSAMYFCASSPGPGGQDPLEQYFGPGTRLTVT.

V and J are TRBV10-3 and TRBJ2-1; TRBD1 agrees at 11 bases. The V and J ends lost 3 bases and 7 bases, in that order; junction bases with no gene match: 5. Germline CDR1 ENHRY, CDR2 SYGVKD. CDR3 length equals 15 residues. The chain's CDR3 is CAISDGQGAGNEQFF. The CDR3 nucleotides are TGTGCCATCAGTGATGGACAGGGGGCCGGGAATGAGCAGTTCTTC.

The chain carries TRBV9 and TRBJ2-5, with D perhaps matching TRBD2 (5 bases). CDR1 and CDR2 from the germline V gene are SGDLS and YYNGEE. The CDR3 spans 14 residues. Between the trimmed V and J ends, which lost 4 bases and 1 base, there was a span of 11 bases. Here the CDR3 reads CASSYGVLQETQYF. Written as DNA, the CDR3 is TGTGCCAGCAGCTACGGGGTACTCCAAGAGACCCAGTACTTC.

The chain joins TRBV10-1 to TRBJ2-1, with a tentative D call TRBD1 (5 bases). This CDR3 is 13 amino acids long. The V end lost 6 bases, the J end lost 3 bases, and 9 bases lay between the germline ends. In germline, CDR1 is WNHNN, CDR2 SYGVQD (reference sequence). The CDR3 DNA reads as TGCGCCAGCAGACTCGACAGCTACAATGAGCAGTTCTTC. Protein product: CASRLDSYNEQFF.

The J gene is TRBJ2-6, the V gene TRBV28, with 10 bases lining up with TRBD1. Germline loops: CDR1 MDHEN, CDR2 SYDVKM. The CDR3 loop spans 18 amino acids. Trimming removed 8 bases from V and 2 bases from J; junction bases left unmatched: 12. The CDR3 DNA reads TGTGCCAGCTCATCCCCGGGGACAGGGGAAACTGGGGCCAACGTCCTGACTTTC. It yields the protein CASSSPGTGETGANVLTF.

V and J are TRBV28 and TRBJ2-1; D not resolved. V was trimmed by 1 base and J by 5 bases, leaving 15 bases between them. Germline V CDR1 and CDR2: MDHEN, SYDVKM. The CDR3 has 16 residues. CDR3: CASSLSPPRSHNEQFF. CDR3 DNA sequence: TGTGCCAGCAGTTTATCCCCCCCCAGGTCCCACAATGAGCAGTTCTTC.

The chain employs TRBV19 and TRBJ1-5; the D gene is possibly TRBD1 (6 bases). CDR1 and CDR2 from the germline V gene are LNHDA and SQIVND (reference sequence). V was pared by 8 bases and J by 7 bases, with 12 bases between. CDR3 length equals 12 residues. The CDR3 nucleotides are TGTGCCAGTCAAACAGGGTTCCAGCCCCAGCATTTT. Its translation: CASQTGFQPQHF.